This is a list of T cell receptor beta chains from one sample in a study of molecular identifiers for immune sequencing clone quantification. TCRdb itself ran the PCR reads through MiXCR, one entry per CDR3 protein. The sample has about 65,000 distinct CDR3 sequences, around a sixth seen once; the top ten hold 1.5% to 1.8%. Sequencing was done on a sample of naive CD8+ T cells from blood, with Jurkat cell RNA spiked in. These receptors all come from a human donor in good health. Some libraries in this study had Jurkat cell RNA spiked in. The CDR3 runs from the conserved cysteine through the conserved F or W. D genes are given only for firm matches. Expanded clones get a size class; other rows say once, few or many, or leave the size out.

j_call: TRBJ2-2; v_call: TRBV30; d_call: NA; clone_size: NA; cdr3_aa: CAWSKITGELFF; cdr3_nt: TGTGCCTGGAGTAAAATAACCGGGGAGCTGTTTTTT
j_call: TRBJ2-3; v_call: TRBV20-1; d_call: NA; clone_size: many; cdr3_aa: CSARLASDTQYF; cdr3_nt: TGCAGTGCTAGACTAGCGTCAGATACGCAGTATTTT
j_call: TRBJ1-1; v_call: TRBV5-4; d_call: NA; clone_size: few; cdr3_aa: CASYIRAGPPGAEAFF; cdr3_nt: TGTGCCAGCTACATTAGGGCAGGGCCCCCAGGCGCTGAAGCTTTCTTT
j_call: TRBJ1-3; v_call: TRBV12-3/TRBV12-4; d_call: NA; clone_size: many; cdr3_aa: CASRTSTALDTIYF; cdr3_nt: TGTGCCAGCAGGACAAGCACCGCGTTAGACACCATATATTTT
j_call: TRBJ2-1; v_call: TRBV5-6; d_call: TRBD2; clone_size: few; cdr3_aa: CASSRLAGGEQFF; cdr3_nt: TGTGCCAGCAGCCGACTAGCGGGGGGTGAGCAGTTCTTC
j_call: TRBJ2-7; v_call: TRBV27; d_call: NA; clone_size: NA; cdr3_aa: CASCEEGPCSYEQYF; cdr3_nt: TGTGCCAGCTGCGAGGAGGGACCCTGCTCCTACGAGCAGTACTTC
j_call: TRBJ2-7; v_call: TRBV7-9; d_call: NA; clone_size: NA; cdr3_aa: CASSLVSSPRGEQYF; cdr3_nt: TGTGCCAGTAGCTTAGTTAGCTCGCCCCGAGGGGAGCAGTACTTC
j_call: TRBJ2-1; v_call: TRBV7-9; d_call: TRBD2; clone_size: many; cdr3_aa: CASSPALAGINEQFF; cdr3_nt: TGTGCCAGCAGCCCAGCACTAGCGGGAATCAATGAGCAGTTCTTC
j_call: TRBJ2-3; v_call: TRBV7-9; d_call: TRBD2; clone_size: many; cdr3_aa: CASSLLAGGPGLTDTQYF; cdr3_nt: TGTGCCAGCAGCCTACTAGCGGGAGGGCCCGGGCTAACAGATACGCAGTATTTT
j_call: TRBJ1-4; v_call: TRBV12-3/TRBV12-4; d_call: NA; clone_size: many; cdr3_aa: CASSLPGEGENEKLFF; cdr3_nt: TGTGCCAGCAGTCTACCGGGGGAGGGGGAGAATGAAAAACTGTTTTTT
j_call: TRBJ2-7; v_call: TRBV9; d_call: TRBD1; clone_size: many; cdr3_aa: CASSVGTGTYEQYF; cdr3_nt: TGTGCCAGCAGCGTTGGGACAGGGACCTACGAGCAGTACTTC
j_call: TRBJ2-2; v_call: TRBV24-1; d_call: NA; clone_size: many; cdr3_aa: CATSDPLGGELFF; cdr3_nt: TGTGCCACCAGTGATCCGCTAGGCGGGGAGCTGTTTTTT
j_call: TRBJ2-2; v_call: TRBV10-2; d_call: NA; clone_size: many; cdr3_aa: CASSVQGQELFF; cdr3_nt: TGCGCCAGCAGTGTCCAGGGGCAGGAGCTGTTTTTT
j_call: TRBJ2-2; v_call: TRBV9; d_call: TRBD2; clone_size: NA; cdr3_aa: CASSGLAGDFGELFF; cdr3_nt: TGTGCCAGCAGCGGACTAGCGGGAGATTTCGGGGAGCTGTTTTTT
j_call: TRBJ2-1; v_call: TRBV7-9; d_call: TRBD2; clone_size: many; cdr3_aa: CASGGLAGGPGSWNEQFF; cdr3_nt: TGTGCCAGCGGGGGCCTAGCGGGAGGGCCGGGGAGTTGGAATGAGCAGTTCTTC
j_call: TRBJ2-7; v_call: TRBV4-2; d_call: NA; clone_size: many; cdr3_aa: CASSQAISMAGIYEQYF; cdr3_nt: TGTGCCAGCAGCCAAGCCATTTCGATGGCGGGGATTTACGAGCAGTACTTC
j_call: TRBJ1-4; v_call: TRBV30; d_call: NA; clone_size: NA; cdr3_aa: CAWSVYLAARELFF; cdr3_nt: TGTGCCTGGAGTGTATACCTAGCCGCGAGGGAACTGTTTTTT
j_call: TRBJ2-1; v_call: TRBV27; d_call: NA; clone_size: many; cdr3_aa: CASSPLLAVVGEQFF; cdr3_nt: TGTGCCAGCAGCCCTCTCCTGGCCGTAGTAGGTGAGCAGTTCTTC
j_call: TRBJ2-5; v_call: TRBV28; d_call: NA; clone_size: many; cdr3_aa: CASSLFADSLQETQYF; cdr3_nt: TGTGCCAGCAGTCTCTTCGCGGACAGCCTACAAGAGACCCAGTACTTC
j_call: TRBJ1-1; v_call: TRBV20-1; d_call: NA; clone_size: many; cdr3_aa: CSATPYTGTEAFF; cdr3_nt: TGCAGTGCCACCCCCTATACGGGAACTGAAGCTTTCTTT
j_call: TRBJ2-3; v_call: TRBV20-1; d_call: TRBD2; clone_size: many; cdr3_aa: CSARDLFRTSGRKTDTQYF; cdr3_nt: TGCAGTGCTAGAGATCTCTTTCGGACTAGCGGGAGAAAGACAGATACGCAGTATTTT
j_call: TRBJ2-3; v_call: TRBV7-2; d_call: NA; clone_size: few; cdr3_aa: CASSPSSSDTQYF; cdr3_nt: TGTGCCAGCAGCCCAAGTTCTTCAGATACGCAGTATTTT
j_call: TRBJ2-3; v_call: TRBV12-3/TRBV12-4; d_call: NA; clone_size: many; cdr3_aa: CASSFPTSGVTDTQYF; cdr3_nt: TGTGCCAGCAGTTTCCCGACTAGTGGAGTCACAGATACGCAGTATTTT
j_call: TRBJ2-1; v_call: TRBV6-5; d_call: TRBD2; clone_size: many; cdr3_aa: CASSWGSGTRNFHEQFF; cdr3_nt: TGTGCCAGCAGTTGGGGTAGCGGGACTAGAAATTTCCATGAGCAGTTCTTC
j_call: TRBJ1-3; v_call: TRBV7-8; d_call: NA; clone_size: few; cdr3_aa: CASSWEGKDNGNTIYF; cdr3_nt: TGTGCCAGCAGCTGGGAGGGGAAAGACAATGGGAACACCATATATTTT
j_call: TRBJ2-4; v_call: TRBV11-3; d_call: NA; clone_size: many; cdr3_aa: CASSGRAVGRAKNIQYF; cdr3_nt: TGTGCCAGCAGCGGACGGGCCGTGGGCCGCGCCAAAAACATTCAGTACTTC
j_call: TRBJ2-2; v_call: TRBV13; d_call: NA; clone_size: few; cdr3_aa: CASSFDQVTGELFF; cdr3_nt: TGTGCCAGCAGCTTTGACCAGGTGACCGGGGAGCTGTTTTTT